The 18 T cell receptor beta chains listed next were all sequenced from one sample in a study of cytotoxic CD8 clonotypes in ibrutinib-treated CLL. Assay: immunoSEQ multiplex PCR; the TCRdb copy retains only in-frame clones and omits some. The data hold roughly 250,000 clones, with 60% to 75% observed a single time. The starting material was PBMCs, obtained after 24 months of ibrutinib treatment. The receptors shown here come from a human donor with chronic lymphocytic leukemia.

This clone was found a few times. The chain combines TRBV2 with TRBJ1-3; D is uncertain. V was cut by 2 bases and J by 2 bases, with 10 bases left in between. This CDR3 is 15 amino acids long. The germline V gene encodes CDR1 SNHLY and CDR2 FYNNEI. CDR3 sequence reads: CASSEYRGTGNTIYF. The CDR3 DNA follows: TGTGCCAGCAGTGAATACCGAGGGACTGGAAACACCATATATTTT.

The rearrangement joins TRBV2 to TRBJ2-7; 13 positions agree with TRBD2. The CDR3 extends over 13 amino acids. Germline assignment: CDR1 SNHLY and CDR2 FYNNEI. J gave up 7 bases and V 8 bases, and 5 bases lay outside the gene matches. The CDR3 DNA reads as TGTGCCAGCGGACTAGCGGGAGTCGGTGAGCAGTACTTC. Its protein is CASGLAGVGEQYF.

This chain connects TRBV19 to TRBJ2-6; 8 bases are shared with TRBD1. Trimming cost V 6 bases and J 2 bases; bases outside gene matches: 6. Germline values: CDR1 LNHDA, CDR2 SQIVND (reference sequence). The CDR3 covers 16 residues. In DNA, the CDR3 is TGTGCCAGTAGGGACAGGGCGCGGGCTGGGGCCAACGTCCTGACTTTC. This encodes CASRDRARAGANVLTF.

In its sample, this clone was seen a few times. The gene calls are TRBV9 and TRBJ2-1, with 12 bases matching TRBD2. CDR3 length: 16 residues. The germline V gene encodes CDR1 SGDLS and CDR2 YYNGEE. The J segment lost 4 bases and the V segment lost 1 base, leaving 3 bases of the junction unmatched. In nucleotides, the CDR3 is TGTGCCAGCAGCGTACTGACTAGCGGGAGTTACAATGAGCAGTTCTTC. It encodes CASSVLTSGSYNEQFF.

The chain uses TRBV11-3 and TRBJ2-1; 7 nucleotides align to TRBD2. The CDR3 is made up of 15 amino acids. Germline V gene lookup returns CDR1 SGHNT and CDR2 YENEEA. V lost 1 base, J lost 5 bases, and 5 bases stayed unmatched. In nucleotides, the CDR3 is TGTGCCAGCAGCTTAGGCGGGGGAGGGCACAATGAGCAGTTCTTC. Translating it yields CASSLGGGGHNEQFF.

V usage is TRBV28 and J usage is TRBJ2-3; D ambiguous. This CDR3 is built from 12 residues. CDR1 is MDHEN, CDR2 SYDVKM, per germline. Trimming stripped 2 bases from V and 2 bases from J, with 2 bases between. CDR3 sequence (DNA): TGTGCCAGCAGTTTAGTCACAGATACGCAGTATTTT. Its translation is CASSLVTDTQYF. The full variable domain, with the rest looked up from reference TRBV28 and TRBJ2-3, is DVKVTQSSRYLVKRTGEKVFLECVQDMDHENMFWYRQDPGLGLRLIYFSYDVKMKEKGDIPEGYSVSREKKERFSLILESASTNQTSMYLCASSLVTDTQYFGPGTRLTVL.

The genes are TRBV28 and TRBJ1-3; tentatively, D is TRBD1 (6 bases). Per the germline V gene, CDR1 is MDHEN and CDR2 is SYDVKM. The V end was cut by 6 bases, the J end by 3 bases, with 15 bases between. The CDR3 is 15 residues long. CDR3 nucleotides: TGTGCCAGCAGCCGCCCAACAGGGAATGGAAACACCATATATTTT. Its translation is CASSRPTGNGNTIYF.

The J gene is TRBJ2-6, the V gene TRBV27, with 10 bases that match TRBD1. J was trimmed by 2 bases and V by 7 bases; bases with no gene match: 11. Germline CDR1 is MNHEY and CDR2 is SMNVEV (reference sequence). This CDR3 has 18 amino acids. This CDR3 reads CASTRWFGQGAGANVLTF. Written as DNA, the CDR3 is TGTGCCAGCACTCGCTGGTTTGGACAGGGGGCTGGGGCCAACGTCCTGACTTTC.

This clone appeared a few times. This chain links TRBV28 with TRBJ2-1, with D possibly being TRBD1 (6 bases). CDR1 and CDR2 from the germline V gene are MDHEN and SYDVKM. V lost 5 bases to trimming and J lost 4 bases, with 12 bases between them. The CDR3 runs to 14 residues. The CDR3 region has the DNA TGTGCCAGCAGTCACCAACAGGGATACAATGAGCAGTTCTTC. Its protein product is CASSHQQGYNEQFF.

In this sample, this clone turned up a few times. The rearrangement joins TRBV30 to TRBJ1-1; 7 nucleotides line up with TRBD1. V shed 4 bases and J 6 bases; nucleotides not matched to a gene: 2. This CDR3 comprises 11 residues. CDR1 and CDR2 (germline): GTSNPN, SVGIG (reference sequence). The CDR3 DNA reads TGTGCCTGGACGGGACAGTCTGAAGCTTTCTTT. Residues: CAWTGQSEAFF. The variable domain in full, with the rest retrieved from reference TRBV30 and TRBJ1-1, is SQTIHQWPATLVQPVGSPLSLECTVEGTSNPNLYWYRQAAGRGLQLLFYSVGIGQISSEVPQNLSASRPQDRQFILSSKKLLLSDSGFYLCAWTGQSEAFFGQGTRLTVV.

The V call is TRBV13, the J call TRBJ2-7, with 9 positions matching TRBD2. The V gene end was trimmed by 6 bases and the J gene end by 2 bases; junction bases not matched to a gene: 5. This CDR3 has 14 amino acids. CDR1 is PRHDT, CDR2 FYEKMQ, per germline (reference sequence). Written as DNA, the CDR3 is TGTGCCAGCAGACGGACTAGCGCCACCTACGAGCAGTACTTC. It is translated as CASRRTSATYEQYF.

In its sample, this clone was seen a few times. The CDR3 sequence is CASTYAGDRVGNTEAFF. Here the CDR3 DNA reads TGCGCCAGCACCTATGCCGGGGACAGGGTTGGGAACACTGAAGCTTTCTTT. V gene TRBV5-1 combines with J gene TRBJ1-1, with 9 bases aligning to TRBD1. Germline CDR1 and CDR2: SGHRS and YFSETQ. V shed 6 bases and J 1 base; nucleotides not matched to a gene: 13. The CDR3 has 17 amino acids.

The chain couples TRBV2 to TRBJ2-3; perhaps TRBD2 as D (5 bases). V lost 2 bases, J lost 0 bases, and 18 bases lay in between. Germline V gene data show CDR1 as SNHLY and CDR2 as FYNNEI. This CDR3 contains 18 residues. As DNA, the CDR3 is TGTGCCAGCAGTGAATTTCCAATTGGCGGGTCTAGCACAGATACGCAGTATTTT. Its translation is CASSEFPIGGSSTDTQYF.

This chain uses TRBV28 with TRBJ1-5, with 9 bases fitting TRBD1. V shed 8 bases and J 7 bases; nucleotides not matched to a gene: 12. There are 15 residues in the CDR3. Germline-derived CDR1 and CDR2 are MDHEN and SYDVKM. This CDR3 is CASLPPGQGGQPQHF. The CDR3 nucleotides read TGTGCCAGCCTCCCCCCGGGACAGGGAGGCCAGCCCCAGCATTTT.

This clone was counted once. CDR3 sequence: CSVVGSVTQNTEAFF. CDR3 nucleotide sequence: TGCAGCGTTGTGGGTTCGGTCACCCAGAACACTGAAGCTTTCTTT. The chain joins TRBV29-1 to TRBJ1-1; the D is unclear. Germline lookup yields CDR1 SQVTM and CDR2 ANQGSEA. CDR3 length equals 15 residues. Trimming took 4 bases from V and 1 from J, leaving 16 bases between them.

This clone was observed a handful of times. The chain combines TRBV6-5 with TRBJ1-3; D unresolved. Germline assignment: CDR1 MNHEY and CDR2 SVGAGI. With 11 bases removed from V and 0 bases from J, the gap between germline ends came to 11 bases. The CDR3 spans 13 residues. CDR3 in amino acids: CAVRMNSGNTIYF. The DNA of the CDR3 is TGTGCCGTACGGATGAACTCTGGAAACACCATATATTTT.

This clone has more than one count but fewer than ten. CDR3 protein: CASSLGQDREQYF. In DNA, the CDR3 is TGTGCCAGCAGCTTGGGACAGGACCGCGAGCAGTACTTC. The chain has TRBV5-6 and TRBJ2-7; D perhaps matches TRBD1 (6 bases). This CDR3 has 13 residues. V was cut by 0 bases and J by 6 bases, with 10 bases left in between. The germline V gene encodes CDR1 SGHDT and CDR2 YYEEEE.

This clone turned up a few times. The chain recombines TRBV2 with TRBJ2-7; TRBD1 is a possible D gene (6 bases). V was clipped by 7 bases and J by 2 bases, with 12 bases between them. The CDR3 runs 13 residues. The germline gives CDR1 SNHLY, CDR2 FYNNEI. The CDR3 nucleotides are TGTGCCAGCATCACCGGACAGACCTACGAGCAGTACTTC. It translates to CASITGQTYEQYF.